What follows are 28 T cell receptor beta chains derived from one specimen sequenced in a study of technical replicates of blood from several donors (dated 2017 in TCRdb). The library was generated by the immunoSEQ multiplex PCR assay. In TCRdb, the immuneACCESS table is reduced to in-frame sequences with V and J assigned. These tables do not hold every clone; where another copy was compared, an unresolved V gene accounts for under half, and the others remain unexplained. The sample profile shows roughly 60,000 clones; approximately 95% of them were found once. Clones ranked in the top ten supply around 2.9% of the sample. Sequenced input: PBMCs. The source of these receptors is a human donor in good health. Some clones in this sample may be carry-over from other donors' samples.

The genes are TRBV7-9 and TRBJ1-2, with TRBD1 matching over 7 bases. V was clipped by 5 bases and J by 4 bases; unmatched bases: 7. The CDR3 consists of 14 residues. CDR1 is SEHNR, CDR2 FQNEAQ, per germline (reference sequence). The CDR3 DNA sequence: TGTGCCAGCAGCCCCCAGACAGGGTTCTATGGCTACACCTTC. Amino acids: CASSPQTGFYGYTF.

The V gene is TRBV30, the J gene TRBJ2-7; 11 bases are shared with TRBD1. V was pared by 3 bases and J by 1 base, with 5 bases of the junction left unmatched. CDR1 is GTSNPN, CDR2 SVGIG, per germline (reference sequence). This CDR3 is 15 amino acids long. The CDR3 DNA sequence: TGTGCCTGGAGCGCCGGGACAGGGGGTTCCTACGAGCAGTACTTC. It codes for CAWSAGTGGSYEQYF.

The chain uses TRBV27 and TRBJ1-1; no definite D call. Germline V gene lookup returns CDR1 MNHEY and CDR2 SMNVEV (reference sequence). Trimming left V 5 bases short and J 1 base short, with 14 bases between. The length of the CDR3 is 15 residues. The CDR3 spells CASSTLRDPNTEAFF. The CDR3 DNA reads as TGTGCCAGCAGTACTCTCCGGGATCCGAACACTGAAGCTTTCTTT.

The chain joins TRBV25-1 to TRBJ1-2, with a possible D match to TRBD1 (6 bases). V was clipped by 0 bases and J by 7 bases, with 15 bases between them. This CDR3 comprises 15 residues. Germline-derived CDR1 and CDR2 are MGHDK and SYGVNS. The CDR3 here is CASSEYGRGGVGYTF. In nucleotides, the CDR3 is TGTGCCAGCAGTGAATATGGTCGCGGGGGCGTTGGCTACACCTTC.

The chain is built from TRBV5-1 and TRBJ2-1; the match to TRBD1 covers 8 bases. This CDR3 contains 13 residues. Per germline, CDR1 SGHRS and CDR2 YFSETQ. V lost 4 bases to trimming and J lost 10 bases; unmatched junction nucleotides: 7. The chain's CDR3 is CASSVRTGPEQFF. Written as DNA, the CDR3 is TGCGCCAGCAGCGTGCGGACAGGGCCCGAGCAGTTCTTC.

This clone was seen once. V usage is TRBV14 and J usage is TRBJ1-1; no reliable D call. CDR3 length: 13 residues. Germline CDR1 reads SGHDN; CDR2 reads FVKESK. V lost 4 bases and J lost 3, with 9 bases in between. The CDR3 nucleotides are TGTGCCAGCAGCCGTACTGCTTACACTGAAGCTTTCTTT. This sequence encodes CASSRTAYTEAFF.

V gene TRBV7-9 combines with J gene TRBJ1-1, with a possible D match to TRBD1 (5 bases). The germline gives CDR1 SEHNR, CDR2 FQNEAQ (reference sequence). Between the trimmed V and J ends, which lost 0 bases and 8 bases, there was a span of 7 bases. The CDR3 consists of 12 residues. In DNA, the CDR3 is TGTGCCAGCAGCTTAGCAGGGGTCGAAGCTTTCTTT. It is translated as CASSLAGVEAFF.

The chain recombines TRBV11-3 with TRBJ2-5, with TRBD2 as a possible D gene (5 bases). The length of the CDR3 is 12 residues. Germline loops: CDR1 SGHNT, CDR2 YENEEA. Trimming took 3 bases from V and 3 from J, leaving 5 bases between them. The CDR3 loop is CASSLGEETQYF. The CDR3 nucleotides read TGTGCCAGCAGCTTGGGAGAAGAGACCCAGTACTTC.

The chain combines TRBV4-2 with TRBJ2-2; no clear D gene. V lost 3 bases to trimming and J lost 5 bases, with 13 bases between them. The CDR3 extends over 15 amino acids. Germline lookup yields CDR1 LGHNA and CDR2 YNFKEQ. CDR3 DNA: TGTGCCAGCAGCCATCCGGTCACCCAAACCGGGGAGCTGTTTTTT. Translated, it gives CASSHPVTQTGELFF.

The gene calls are TRBV9 and TRBJ2-2; 7 bases line up with TRBD2. Germline V gene lookup returns CDR1 SGDLS and CDR2 YYNGEE. The CDR3 extends over 15 amino acids. Trimming at V came to 4 bases and at J to 7 bases, leaving 10 bases not matched to a gene. CDR3 residues: CASSPPQGGGGELFF. CDR3 coding DNA: TGTGCCAGCAGCCCCCCCCAGGGCGGGGGCGGGGAGCTGTTTTTT.

This sequence joins TRBV18 and TRBJ2-5; D perhaps matches TRBD1 (5 bases). Germline CDR1 KGHSH, CDR2 LQKENI. V was shortened by 3 bases and J by 2 bases, with 10 bases between the two germline ends. CDR3 length: 14 amino acids. In DNA form, the CDR3 reads TGTGCCAGCTCACCGAAGGCAGGGCAAGAGACCCAGTACTTC. It is translated as CASSPKAGQETQYF.

This clone has only a few counts. The chain is built from TRBV4-3 and TRBJ2-5; the match to TRBD2 covers 12 bases. Germline CDR1 reads LGHNA; CDR2 reads YSLEER. The CDR3 spans 18 residues. V was clipped by 1 base and J by 2 bases; unmatched bases: 8. For the CDR3, the DNA is TGCGCCAGCAGCCAAGGCGGGGCTAGCGGGGGGGGACAAGAGACCCAGTACTTC. This sequence encodes CASSQGGASGGGQETQYF.

The chain is built from TRBV29-1 and TRBJ1-2; D uncertain. Germline V lookup: CDR1 SQVTM, CDR2 ANQGSEA. Trimming shortened V by 4 bases and J by 7 bases, and 13 bases separated the two germline ends. The CDR3 is 12 residues long. CDR3 sequence reads: CSVGREGGGYTF. The CDR3 nucleotides are TGCAGCGTTGGAAGGGAGGGAGGTGGCTACACCTTC.

This rearrangement joins TRBV2 to TRBJ2-2; tentatively, D is TRBD2 (5 bases). The CDR3 totals 15 residues. Trimming shortened V by 4 bases and J by 1 base, and 10 bases separated the two germline ends. The germline V gene has CDR1 SNHLY and CDR2 FYNNEI. The CDR3 coding sequence is TGTGCCAGCAGTGTCGAGGGTCTGAACACCGGGGAGCTGTTTTTT. Its translation is CASSVEGLNTGELFF.

The V call is TRBV2, the J call TRBJ1-2, with a tentative D call TRBD1 (5 bases). The CDR3 length is 11 residues. The germline gives CDR1 SNHLY, CDR2 FYNNEI. V lost 7 bases to trimming and J lost 8 bases, with 11 bases between them. The CDR3 DNA follows: TGTGCCAGCACCTTAAGGGGAGGCTACACCTTC. Protein product: CASTLRGGYTF.

This rearrangement joins TRBV10-1 to TRBJ1-2; 11 nucleotides match TRBD1. CDR1 and CDR2 (germline): WNHNN, SYGVQD (reference sequence). J gave up 6 bases and V 5 bases, and 14 bases lay outside the gene matches. The CDR3 has 17 residues. CDR3 region: CASSSCRDRGFHDGYTF. The CDR3 coding sequence is TGCGCCAGCAGTTCGTGCCGGGACAGGGGGTTCCATGATGGCTACACCTTC.

This chain uses TRBV2 with TRBJ1-6; D unresolved. The V end lost 6 bases, the J end lost 7 bases, and 10 bases lay between the germline ends. The CDR3 sequence is 13 residues long. CDR1 and CDR2 (germline): SNHLY, FYNNEI. For the CDR3, the DNA is TGTGCCAGCAGGGGAGATTCAAATTCACCCCTCCACTTT. Translated, it gives CASRGDSNSPLHF.

This clone showed up just once. This chain links TRBV2 with TRBJ2-3; 7 bases line up with TRBD1. The junction had 8 bases not matched to a gene; V was cut back by 6 bases and J by 2 bases. The CDR3 consists of 15 residues. Germline V gene data show CDR1 as SNHLY and CDR2 as FYNNEI. In DNA form, the CDR3 reads TGTGCCAGCAGATCTACAGGGGCTCCCACAGATACGCAGTATTTT. Protein product: CASRSTGAPTDTQYF.

The rearrangement links TRBV7-9 to TRBJ1-4, with 9 bases identical to TRBD1. The germline V gene has CDR1 SEHNR and CDR2 FQNEAQ (reference sequence). CDR3 length: 16 amino acids. The V segment lost 5 bases and the J segment 3 bases; nucleotides outside the gene matches: 7. The CDR3 sequence is CASSGWDREANEKLFF. CDR3 DNA sequence: TGTGCCAGCAGCGGATGGGACAGGGAGGCTAATGAAAAACTGTTTTTT. The whole variable domain, remainder taken from reference TRBV7-9 and TRBJ1-4, is DTGVSQNPRHKITKRGQNVTFRCDPISEHNRLYWYRQTLGQGPEFLTYFQNEAQLEKSRLLSDRFSAERPKGSFSTLEIQRTEQGDSAMYLCASSGWDREANEKLFFGSGTQLSVL.

This chain connects TRBV2 to TRBJ1-2, with TRBD1 as a possible D gene (6 bases). This CDR3 has 16 amino acids. V lost 6 bases and J 7 bases, leaving 24 bases between the germline ends. Germline V gene sequence: CDR1 SNHLY, CDR2 FYNNEI. CDR3 loop: CASRPQGGIGGRGYTF. The CDR3 nucleotides read TGTGCCAGCAGGCCACAGGGAGGGATAGGAGGACGTGGCTACACCTTC.

This clone occurred a few times. The chain carries TRBV29-1 and TRBJ2-2; a possible D gene is TRBD1 (6 bases). Germline V lookup: CDR1 SQVTM, CDR2 ANQGSEA. V lost 7 bases and J lost 3, with 12 bases in between. The CDR3 contains 13 residues. CDR3 amino acids: CSAGQPDTGELFF. The CDR3 region has the DNA TGCAGCGCGGGACAACCCGACACCGGGGAGCTGTTTTTT.

This chain's CDR3 is CASRSPRGLGETQYF. Written as DNA, the CDR3 is TGTGCCAGCAGAAGCCCCAGGGGGCTAGGGGAGACCCAGTACTTC. The chain carries TRBV27 and TRBJ2-5, with 8 bases that match TRBD1. Losses at the gene ends were 6 bases for V and 5 bases for J; bases not matched to a gene: 11. The length of the CDR3 is 15 residues. Germline CDR1 MNHEY, CDR2 SMNVEV (reference sequence).

The chain has TRBV30 and TRBJ2-7; weak D call: TRBD2 (7 bases). Germline V gives CDR1 GTSNPN, CDR2 SVGIG (reference sequence). The V gene lost 4 bases and the J gene lost 6 bases, with 13 bases spanning the gap. There are 12 residues in the CDR3. The CDR3 reads CAWNTGGLEQYF. The CDR3 nucleotides read TGTGCCTGGAATACCGGGGGGCTCGAGCAGTACTTC.

This clone was observed a single time. The V and J genes are TRBV4-3 and TRBJ2-5; 14 bases are shared with TRBD2. The CDR3 contains 15 residues. Germline V gives CDR1 LGHNA, CDR2 YSLEER. Unmatched junction bases numbered 4, after V lost 4 bases and J lost 6 bases. The CDR3 sequence: CASSLRTSGRQTQYF. DNA for the CDR3: TGCGCCAGCAGCCTCAGGACTAGCGGGAGGCAGACCCAGTACTTC.

CDR3 nucleotides: TGTGCCAGCAGTGTCCTGGCTCGTGAGGAGTATAGCAATCAGCCCCAGCATTTT. Protein sequence: CASSVLAREEYSNQPQHF. V is TRBV6-4 and J is TRBJ1-5; D remains unclear. The CDR3 consists of 18 residues. The germline CDR1 and CDR2 sequences are MRHNA and SNTAGT. The V end lost 4 bases, the J end lost 0 bases, and 19 bases lay between the germline ends.

The rearrangement joins TRBV29-1 to TRBJ2-5; D might be TRBD2 (6 bases). Germline V gives CDR1 SQVTM, CDR2 ANQGSEA. This CDR3 region has 13 residues. Trimming pared 4 bases from V and 5 bases from J, leaving 14 bases between. The CDR3 coding sequence is TGCAGCGTTGTAGATTGGAGGGCTGAGACCCAGTACTTC. Its protein product is CSVVDWRAETQYF. The whole variable domain, remainder taken from reference TRBV29-1 and TRBJ2-5, is SAVISQKPSRDICQRGTSLTIQCQVDSQVTMMFWYRQQPGQSLTLIATANQGSEATYESGFVIDKFPISRPNLTFSTLTVSNMSPEDSSIYLCSVVDWRAETQYFGPGTRLLVL.

V gene TRBV6-5 combines with J gene TRBJ1-1; D unclear. This CDR3 is 11 amino acids long. The germline gives CDR1 MNHEY, CDR2 SVGAGI. V was pared by 6 bases and J by 11 bases, with 13 bases between. CDR3 sequence: CASSSGGRAFF. DNA for the CDR3: TGTGCCAGCAGCTCGGGAGGGAGGGCTTTCTTT.

The chain carries TRBV29-1 and TRBJ2-1, with a possible D match to TRBD2 (5 bases). Looked up from germline, CDR1 is SQVTM and CDR2 is ANQGSEA. The CDR3 is 12 amino acids. V dropped 3 bases and J dropped 7 bases, with 10 bases sitting between them. The CDR3 DNA reads as TGCAGCGTTGATGCTCGGGGAAATGAGCAGTTCTTC. Translating it yields CSVDARGNEQFF.